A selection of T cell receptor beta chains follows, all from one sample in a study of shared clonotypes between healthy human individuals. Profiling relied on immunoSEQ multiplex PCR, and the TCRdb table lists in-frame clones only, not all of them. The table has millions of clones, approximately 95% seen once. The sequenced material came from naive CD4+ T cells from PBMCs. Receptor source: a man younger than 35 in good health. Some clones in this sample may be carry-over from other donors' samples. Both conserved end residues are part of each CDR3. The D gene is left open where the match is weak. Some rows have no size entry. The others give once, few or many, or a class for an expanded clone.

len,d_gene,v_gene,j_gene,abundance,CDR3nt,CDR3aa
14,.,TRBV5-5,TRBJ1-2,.,TGTGCCAGCAGCTCCCGGGACAAACACTATGGCTACACCTTC,CASSSRDKHYGYTF
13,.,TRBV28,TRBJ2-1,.,TGTGCCAGCAGTTTAGGCGGGCGCGATGAGCAGTTCTTC,CASSLGGRDEQFF
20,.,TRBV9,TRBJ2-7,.,TGTGCCAGCAGCGTAACCAAGGACTTTTCACCCCACGATCTATCCTACGAGCAGTACTTC,CASSVTKDFSPHDLSYEQYF
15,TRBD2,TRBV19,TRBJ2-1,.,TGTGCCAGTAGTTTAATAGCGGGGACTTACAATGAGCAGTTCTTC,CASSLIAGTYNEQFF
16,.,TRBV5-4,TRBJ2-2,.,TGTGCCAGCAGCCGGATGTCCGCTTCGAACACCGGGGAGCTGTTTTTT,CASSRMSASNTGELFF
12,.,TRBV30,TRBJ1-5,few,TGTGCCTGCGACAGGAGCAATCAGCCCCAGCATTTT,CACDRSNQPQHF
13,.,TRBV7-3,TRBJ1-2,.,TGTGCCAGCAGCTTCGACGCGGCTCCTGGCTACACCTTC,CASSFDAAPGYTF
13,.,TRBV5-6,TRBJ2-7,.,TGTGCCAGCAGCTTCGGGGAAACGGGCGAGCAGTACTTC,CASSFGETGEQYF
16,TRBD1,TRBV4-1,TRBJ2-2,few,TGCGCCAGCAGCCAAGGGACCGGACAGGGAACCGGGGAGCTGTTTTTT,CASSQGTGQGTGELFF
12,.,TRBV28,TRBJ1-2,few,TGTGCCAGCAGTCTGACAGGCGGTGGCTACACCTTC,CASSLTGGGYTF
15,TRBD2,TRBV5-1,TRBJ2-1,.,TGCGCCAGCAGCCCGGGACGGGGGGGTTACAATGAGCAGTTCTTC,CASSPGRGGYNEQFF
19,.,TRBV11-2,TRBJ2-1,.,TGTGCCAGCAGCTTAGGAGTGGGTGTGGGGTTAAGCTCCTACAATGAGCAGTTCTTC,CASSLGVGVGLSSYNEQFF
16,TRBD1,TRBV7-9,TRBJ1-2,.,TGTGCCAGCAGTTTCGTCCGGGACAGGGGATTCTATGGCTACACCTTC,CASSFVRDRGFYGYTF
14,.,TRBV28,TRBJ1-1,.,TGTGCCAGCAGTTTTCGGACGGGCAACACTGAAGCTTTCTTT,CASSFRTGNTEAFF
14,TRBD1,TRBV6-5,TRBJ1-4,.,TGTGCCAGCAGTTGGACAGGGTCGGAAGAAAAACTGTTTTTT,CASSWTGSEEKLFF
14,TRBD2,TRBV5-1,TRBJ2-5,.,TGCGCCAGCAGCGTGACTAGCGGGAAAGAGACCCAGTACTTC,CASSVTSGKETQYF
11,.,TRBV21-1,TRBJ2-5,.,TGTGCCAGCAGCCCGGGCGAGACCCAGTACTTC,CASSPGETQYF
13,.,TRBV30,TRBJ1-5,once,TGTGCCTGGTGTGGCTCTAGCAATCAGCCCCAGCATTTT,CAWCGSSNQPQHF
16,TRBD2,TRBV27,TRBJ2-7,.,TGTGCCAGCAGTTTCCCCCACAGGACTAGCGGGAGGAAGCAGTACTTC,CASSFPHRTSGRKQYF
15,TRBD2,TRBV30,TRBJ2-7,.,TGTGCCTGGAGTGTACGCGGGAGGCTGTCCTACGAGCAGTACTTC,CAWSVRGRLSYEQYF
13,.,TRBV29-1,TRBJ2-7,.,TGCAGCGTCGAAACCGACCGAACCTACGAGCAGTACTTC,CSVETDRTYEQYF
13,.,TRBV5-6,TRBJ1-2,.,TGTGCCAGCAGCCTAGGACGTAGGTATGGCTACACCTTC,CASSLGRRYGYTF
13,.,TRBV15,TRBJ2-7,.,TGTGCCACCAGCAGAGATCCATTCTACGAGCAGTACTTC,CATSRDPFYEQYF
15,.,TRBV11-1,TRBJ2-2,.,TGTGCCAGCAGCTTAGCTAGGGTGGGCACCGGGGAGCTGTTTTTT,CASSLARVGTGELFF
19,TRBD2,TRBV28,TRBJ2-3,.,TGTGCCAGCAGTACCCGGACTAGCGGGATGATTCCCCACACAGATACGCAGTATTTT,CASSTRTSGMIPHTDTQYF
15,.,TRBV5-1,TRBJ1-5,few,TGCGCCAGCAGCTTGGACGCTGTTAGCAATCAGCCCCAGCATTTT,CASSLDAVSNQPQHF
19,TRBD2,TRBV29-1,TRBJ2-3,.,TGCAGCGTTGAAGCCGCCTTAAACCTACTAGCGAGCCGCACAGATACGCAGTATTTT,CSVEAALNLLASRTDTQYF
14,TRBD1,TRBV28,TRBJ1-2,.,TGTGCCAGCAGGACCCCCGGGACAGGCTATGGCTACACCTTC,CASRTPGTGYGYTF
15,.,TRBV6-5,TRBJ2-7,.,TGTGCCAGCAGACTCCAACAGGGATCCTCCTACGAGCAGTACTTC,CASRLQQGSSYEQYF
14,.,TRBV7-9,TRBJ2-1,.,TGTGCCAGCAGCTTACTACAGTCCTACAATGAGCAGTTCTTC,CASSLLQSYNEQFF
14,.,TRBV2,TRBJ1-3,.,TGTGCCAGCAGTGCCAACAGGTATTCAAACACCATATATTTT,CASSANRYSNTIYF
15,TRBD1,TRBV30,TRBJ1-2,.,TGTGCCTGGAGTAGGCAGGGGGCTAGGGACTATGGCTACACCTTC,CAWSRQGARDYGYTF
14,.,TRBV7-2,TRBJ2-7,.,TGTGCCAGCAGCTTAGCGCGAAACGCCTACGAGCAGTACTTC,CASSLARNAYEQYF
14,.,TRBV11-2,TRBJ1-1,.,TGTGCCAGCAGCCGAACGACAGTGTTGGCTGAAGCTTTCTTT,CASSRTTVLAEAFF
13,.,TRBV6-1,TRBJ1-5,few,TGTGCCAGCAACGGGGGAAACAATCAGCCCCAGCATTTT,CASNGGNNQPQHF
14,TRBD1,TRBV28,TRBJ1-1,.,TGTGCCAGCTCTAATCCAGGGGGGTACACTGAAGCTTTCTTT,CASSNPGGYTEAFF
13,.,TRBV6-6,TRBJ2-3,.,TGTGCCAGCAGGGGGGCCTACACAGATACGCAGTATTTT,CASRGAYTDTQYF
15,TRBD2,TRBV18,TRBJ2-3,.,TGTGCCAGCTCACTGACTAGCGAAATAACAGATACGCAGTATTTT,CASSLTSEITDTQYF
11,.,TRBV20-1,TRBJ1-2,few,TGCAGTGCTGGACAGATCTATGGCTACACCTTC,CSAGQIYGYTF
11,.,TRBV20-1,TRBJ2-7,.,TGCAGTGCTAGCGGGGAATACGAGCAGTACTTC,CSASGEYEQYF
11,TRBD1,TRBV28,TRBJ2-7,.,TGTGCCAGCAGCCCCGGACAGGGGGGGAACTTC,CASSPGQGGNF
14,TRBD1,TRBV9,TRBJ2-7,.,TGTGCCAGCAGCGTAGGAGACAGGGTCGGCGAGCAGTACTTC,CASSVGDRVGEQYF
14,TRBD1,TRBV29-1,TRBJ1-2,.,TGCAGCGTTGATCGGACAGGCCTTAACTATGGCTACACCTTC,CSVDRTGLNYGYTF
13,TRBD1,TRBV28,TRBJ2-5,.,TGTGCCAGCAGCGACCCGGGACAGGGGACCCAGTACTTC,CASSDPGQGTQYF